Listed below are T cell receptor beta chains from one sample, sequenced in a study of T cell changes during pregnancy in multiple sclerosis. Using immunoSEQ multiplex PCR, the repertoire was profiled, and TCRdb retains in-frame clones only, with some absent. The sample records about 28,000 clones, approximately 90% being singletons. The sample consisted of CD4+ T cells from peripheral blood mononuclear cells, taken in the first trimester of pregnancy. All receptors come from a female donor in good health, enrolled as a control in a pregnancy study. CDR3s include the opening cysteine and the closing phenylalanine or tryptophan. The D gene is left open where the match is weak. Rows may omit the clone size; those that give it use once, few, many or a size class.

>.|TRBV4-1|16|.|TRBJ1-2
CASSRISGYSNYGYTF
TGCGCCAGCAGCCGGATATCAGGCTATTCTAACTATGGCTACACCTTC
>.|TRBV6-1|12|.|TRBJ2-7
CASREPSYEQYF
TGTGCCAGCAGGGAGCCCTCCTACGAGCAGTACTTC
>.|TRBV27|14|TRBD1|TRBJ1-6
CASSSDREFSPLHF
TGTGCCAGCAGTTCGGACAGGGAATTCTCACCCCTCCACTTT
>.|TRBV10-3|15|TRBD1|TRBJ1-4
CAIIFPGQGHEKLFF
TGTGCCATCATTTTTCCGGGACAGGGACATGAAAAACTGTTTTTT
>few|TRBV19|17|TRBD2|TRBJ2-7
CASSIGIGTSGLYEQYF
TGTGCCAGTAGTATCGGCATCGGGACTAGCGGGCTCTACGAGCAGTACTTC
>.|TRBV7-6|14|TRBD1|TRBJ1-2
CASSLDSGGYGYTF
TGTGCCAGCAGCTTAGATTCAGGGGGGTATGGCTACACCTTC
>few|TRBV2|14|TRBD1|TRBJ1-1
CASSPDRGNTEAFF
TGTGCCAGCAGCCCGGACAGGGGGAACACTGAAGCTTTCTTT
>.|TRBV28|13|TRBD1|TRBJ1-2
CASSRTGFFGYTF
TGTGCCAGCAGCCGGACAGGGTTCTTCGGCTACACCTTC
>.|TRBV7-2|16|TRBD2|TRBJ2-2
CASSLLLAQNTGELFF
TGTGCCAGCAGCCTCCTACTAGCGCAGAACACCGGGGAGCTGTTTTTT
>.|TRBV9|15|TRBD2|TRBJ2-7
CASSTGTSGRSEQYF
TGTGCCAGCAGCACCGGGACTAGCGGGAGATCCGAGCAGTACTTC
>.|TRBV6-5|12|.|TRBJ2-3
CASRSTTDTQYF
TGTGCCAGCAGATCTACCACAGATACGCAGTATTTT
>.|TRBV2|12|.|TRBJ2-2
CASSVHSGELFF
TGTGCCAGCAGTGTCCACTCCGGGGAGCTGTTTTTT
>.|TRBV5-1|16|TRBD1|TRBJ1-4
CASSLGDSQDGEKLFF
TGCGCCAGCAGCTTGGGGGACAGCCAGGATGGGGAAAAACTGTTTTTT
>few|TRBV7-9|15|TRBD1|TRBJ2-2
CASSWTGGSTGELFF
TGTGCCAGCAGCTGGACAGGGGGTTCCACCGGGGAGCTGTTTTTT
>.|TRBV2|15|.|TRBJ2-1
CASSVRGGSYNEQFF
TGTGCCAGCAGTGTGAGAGGGGGTTCCTACAATGAGCAGTTCTTC
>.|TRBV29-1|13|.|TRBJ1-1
CSALPTGNTEAFF
TGCAGCGCCCTTCCGACAGGGAACACTGAAGCTTTCTTT
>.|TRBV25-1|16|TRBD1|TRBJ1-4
CASKETGILPNEKLFF
TGTGCCAGCAAAGAGACAGGGATACTACCTAATGAAAAACTGTTTTTT
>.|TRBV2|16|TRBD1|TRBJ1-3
CASSPQDRAFGNTIYF
TGTGCCAGCAGTCCCCAGGACAGGGCCTTTGGAAACACCATATATTTT
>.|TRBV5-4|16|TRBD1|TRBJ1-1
CASREGGTVMNTEAFF
TGTGCCAGCAGGGAAGGCGGGACAGTGATGAACACTGAAGCTTTCTTT
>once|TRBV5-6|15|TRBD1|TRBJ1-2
CASSLEGRGEYGYTF
TGTGCCAGCAGCTTGGAGGGCAGGGGGGAATATGGCTACACCTTC
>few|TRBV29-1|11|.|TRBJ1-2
CSDGTAYGYTF
TGCAGCGACGGGACTGCTTATGGCTACACCTTC
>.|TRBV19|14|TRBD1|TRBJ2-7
CASSSGTGVWEQYF
TGTGCCAGTAGTTCCGGGACAGGTGTTTGGGAGCAGTACTTC
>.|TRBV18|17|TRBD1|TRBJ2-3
CASSPPNRGRSTDTQYF
TGTGCCAGCTCACCACCGAACAGGGGGCGCTCGACAGATACGCAGTATTTT
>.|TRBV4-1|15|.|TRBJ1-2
CASSLGEGPNYGYTF
TGCGCCAGCAGCCTAGGGGAGGGACCTAACTATGGCTACACCTTC
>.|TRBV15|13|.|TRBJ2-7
CATSPAGIGEQYF
TGTGCCACCAGTCCGGCGGGGATAGGCGAGCAGTACTTC
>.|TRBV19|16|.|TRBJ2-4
CASSNSPLARENIQYF
TGTGCCAGTAGTAACTCACCTCTAGCACGTGAAAACATTCAGTACTTC
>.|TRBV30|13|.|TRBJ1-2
CAWSDRRFYGYTF
TGTGCCTGGAGTGACCGTCGGTTCTATGGCTACACCTTC
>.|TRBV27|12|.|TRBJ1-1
CASGFGQGKAFF
TGTGCCAGCGGGTTTGGGCAGGGGAAAGCTTTCTTT
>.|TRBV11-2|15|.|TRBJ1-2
CASSTYRRANYGYTF
TGTGCCAGCAGCACCTACAGGAGAGCTAACTATGGCTACACCTTC
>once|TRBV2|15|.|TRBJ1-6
CASQYPSSYNSPLHF
TGTGCCAGCCAGTATCCTAGCTCCTATAATTCACCCCTCCACTTT
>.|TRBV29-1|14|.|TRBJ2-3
CSGLQAAGTDTQYF
TGCAGCGGGCTGCAGGCAGCTGGCACAGATACGCAGTATTTT
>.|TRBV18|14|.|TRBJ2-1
CASSPPGALDEQFF
TGTGCCAGCTCACCACCGGGGGCGCTGGATGAGCAGTTCTTC
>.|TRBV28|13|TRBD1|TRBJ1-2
CASSLRDSYGYTF
TGTGCCAGCAGTCTAAGGGACAGCTATGGCTACACCTTC
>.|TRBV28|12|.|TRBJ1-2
CAGRATNYGYTF
TGTGCCGGCAGGGCAACTAACTATGGCTACACCTTC
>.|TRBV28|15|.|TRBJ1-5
CASRQYSLGNQPQHF
TGTGCCAGCAGGCAATATTCGTTAGGCAATCAGCCCCAGCATTTT
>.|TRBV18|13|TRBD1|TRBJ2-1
CASSPGQGDLEFF
TGTGCCAGCTCACCTGGACAGGGAGATTTAGAGTTCTTC
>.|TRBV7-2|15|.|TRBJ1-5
CASSFPPGHSQPQHF
TGTGCCAGCAGCTTTCCTCCAGGCCATAGTCAGCCCCAGCATTTT
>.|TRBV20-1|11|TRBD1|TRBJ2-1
CSARDRTGLIF
TGCAGTGCTAGAGATAGGACAGGGTTGATCTTC
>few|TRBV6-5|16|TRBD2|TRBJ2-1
CASSYSAGGSYNEQFF
TGTGCCAGCAGTTACTCAGCGGGGGGCTCCTACAATGAGCAGTTCTTC
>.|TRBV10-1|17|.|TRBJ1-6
CASRGGDRSSYNSPLHF
TGCGCCAGCAGGGGAGGAGACCGGAGCTCCTATAATTCACCCCTCCACTTT
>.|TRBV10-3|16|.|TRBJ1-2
CAISESIGDLNYGYTF
TGTGCCATCAGTGAGTCGATCGGCGACTTGAACTATGGCTACACCTTC
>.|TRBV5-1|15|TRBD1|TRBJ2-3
CASSSGDRVTDTQYF
TGCGCCAGCAGCTCCGGGGACAGGGTGACAGATACGCAGTATTTT
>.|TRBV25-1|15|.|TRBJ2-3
CASSAGIVGTDTQYF
TGTGCCAGCAGTGCCGGGATCGTGGGGACAGATACGCAGTATTTT
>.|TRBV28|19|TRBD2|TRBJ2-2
CASSLWALAGGPHTGELFF
TGTGCCAGCAGTCTCTGGGCACTAGCGGGGGGCCCTCACACCGGGGAGCTGTTTTTT
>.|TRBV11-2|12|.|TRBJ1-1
CASTPRGGEAFF
TGTGCCAGCACCCCCCGGGGAGGGGAAGCTTTCTTT
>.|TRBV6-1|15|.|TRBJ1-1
CASSSYLDPGTEAFF
TGTGCCAGCAGCTCATATTTAGATCCGGGGACTGAAGCTTTCTTT
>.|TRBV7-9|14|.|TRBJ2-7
CASSLQGKSYEQYF
TGTGCCAGCAGCTTACAGGGGAAAAGCTACGAGCAGTACTTC
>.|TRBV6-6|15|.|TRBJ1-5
CASSYSMGAGQPQHF
TGTGCCAGCAGTTACTCGATGGGGGCAGGGCAGCCCCAGCATTTT
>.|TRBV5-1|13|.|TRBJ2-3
CASSPGTTDTQYF
TGCGCCAGCAGCCCCGGGACAACAGATACGCAGTATTTT
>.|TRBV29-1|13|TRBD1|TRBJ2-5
CSARQGATETQYF
TGCAGCGCCCGACAGGGGGCGACAGAGACCCAGTACTTC
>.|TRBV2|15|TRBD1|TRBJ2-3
CASTPSRGQGDTQYF
TGTGCCAGCACCCCGAGCAGGGGGCAAGGGGATACGCAGTATTTT
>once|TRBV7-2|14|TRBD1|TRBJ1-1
CASSLSRGRDEAFF
TGTGCCAGCAGCCTGAGCAGGGGGCGTGACGAAGCTTTCTTT
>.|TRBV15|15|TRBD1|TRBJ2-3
CATSIPGQGTDTQYF
TGTGCCACCAGCATCCCGGGACAGGGGACAGATACGCAGTATTTT
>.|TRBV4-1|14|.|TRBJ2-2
CASSQPLVSGELFF
TGCGCCAGCAGCCAACCTCTTGTCTCCGGGGAGCTGTTTTTT
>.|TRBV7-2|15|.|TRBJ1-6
CASSLGLQVDSPLHF
TGTGCCAGCAGCTTAGGATTACAGGTGGATTCACCCCTCCACTTT
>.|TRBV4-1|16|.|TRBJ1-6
CASSQGKGSRNSPLHF
TGCGCCAGCAGCCAAGGAAAGGGGTCGCGGAATTCACCCCTCCACTTT